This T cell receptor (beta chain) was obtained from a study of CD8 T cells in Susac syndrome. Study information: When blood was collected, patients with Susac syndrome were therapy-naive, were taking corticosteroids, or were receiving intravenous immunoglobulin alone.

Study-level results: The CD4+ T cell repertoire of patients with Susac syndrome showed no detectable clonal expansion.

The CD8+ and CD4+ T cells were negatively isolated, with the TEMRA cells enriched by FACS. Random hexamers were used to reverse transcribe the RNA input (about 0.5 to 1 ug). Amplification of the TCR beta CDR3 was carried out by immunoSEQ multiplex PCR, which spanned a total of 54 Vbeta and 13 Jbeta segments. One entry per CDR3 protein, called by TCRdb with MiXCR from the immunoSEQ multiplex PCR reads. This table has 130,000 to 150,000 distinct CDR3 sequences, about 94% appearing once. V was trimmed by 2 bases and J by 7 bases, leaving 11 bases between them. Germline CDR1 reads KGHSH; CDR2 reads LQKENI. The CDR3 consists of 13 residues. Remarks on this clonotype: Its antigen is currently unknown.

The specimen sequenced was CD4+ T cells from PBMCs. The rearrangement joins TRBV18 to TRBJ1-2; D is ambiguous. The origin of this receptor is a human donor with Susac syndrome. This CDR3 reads CASSPSTGVGYTF. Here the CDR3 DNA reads TGTGCCAGCTCACCATCCACCGGAGTTGGCTACACCTTC.